This T cell receptor beta chain comes out of a study of blood T cell repertoires in COVID-19. Study-wide background: Samples taken during acute and convalescent COVID-19 were collected in the United States, Italy and Spain. Sources were T cells, B-cell-depleted T cells, or PBMCs; the material itself was cDNA or gDNA.

The CDR3 has 16 residues. With 0 bases removed from V and 2 bases from J, the gap between germline ends came to 11 bases. The germline V gene encodes CDR1 LGHNA and CDR2 YSLEER. Profiled with immunoSEQ multiplex PCR; TCRdb holds only in-frame clones, not every one. The data hold 45,000 to 60,000 clones, with 70% to 90% observed a single time. The sequence was collected from a human donor in a cohort sampled during active COVID-19. The rearrangement joins TRBV4-3 to TRBJ2-1; maybe TRBD1 (6 bases). The sequencing sample was made of peripheral blood. Here the CDR3 DNA reads TGCGCCAGCAGCCAAGATCGTCCAGGGGCCTACAATGAGCAGTTCTTC. It is translated as CASSQDRPGAYNEQFF.